Listed below are T cell receptor beta chains from one sample, sequenced in a study of cytomegalovirus exposure and HLA in healthy donors. Sequencing was performed with immunoSEQ multiplex PCR; in TCRdb, only in-frame clones are kept and a portion is missing. The data hold around 130,000 clones, with around 82% observed a single time. The source material was PBMCs. These receptors came from a man in his fifties in good health and CMV-seronegative. CDR3s include the opening cysteine and the closing phenylalanine or tryptophan. The size field is filled for only some rows; it gives once, few, many or a size class.

>TRBJ2-7|15|TRBV9|.
CASSVAGFGEYEQYF
>TRBJ2-1|15|TRBV6-5|once
CASRPRGSSYNEQFF
>TRBJ1-1|15|TRBV18|.
CASSPGQGIATEAFF
>TRBJ1-3|14|TRBV2|.
CASSENKSGNTIYF
>TRBJ1-1|14|TRBV6-1|.
CASSGSPLNTEAFF
>TRBJ2-3|11|TRBV5-1|.
CASRDSYTQYF
>TRBJ2-7|12|TRBV28|few
CASSSTVYEQYF
>TRBJ1-1|13|TRBV25-1|.
CASSVGAITEAFF
>TRBJ1-5|15|TRBV18|.
CASSPRGSDNQPQHF
>TRBJ1-1|15|TRBV18|.
CASSPGTGRNTEAFF
>TRBJ2-2|12|TRBV7-9|.
CASRGLSGKLFF
>TRBJ2-5|13|TRBV11-2|.
CASSFVWRETQYF
>TRBJ2-3|14|TRBV18|.
CASSPPEVTDTQYF
>TRBJ2-3|14|TRBV19|.
CASGDRGRADTQYF
>TRBJ1-5|14|TRBV27|.
CASSRGQGNQPQHF
>TRBJ2-5|15|TRBV27|.
CASSPSGLARETQYF
>TRBJ1-2|15|TRBV9|.
CASSASDRGRWGYTF
>TRBJ1-2|15|TRBV19|.
CASSIQGARGYGYTF
>TRBJ2-1|13|TRBV6-5|.
CASSYMPGDEQFF
>TRBJ1-2|13|TRBV27|.
CASSLSRGYGYTF
>TRBJ2-3|12|TRBV10-1|few
CASSPSTDTQYF
>TRBJ2-6|17|TRBV2|.
CASSVRGRSSGANVLTF
>TRBJ2-7|15|TRBV2|.
CASSLQGGSSYEQYF
>TRBJ2-1|17|TRBV10-3|.
CAISGGVAESSYNEQFF
>TRBJ1-1|16|TRBV6-5|.
CASSYSFLTGYTEAFF
>TRBJ1-1|13|TRBV29-1|.
CSGGQGVNTEAFF
>TRBJ2-6|17|TRBV11-2|.
CASSFRGPGIGANVLTF
>TRBJ1-5|18|TRBV4-1|once
CASSPPLAADGSNQPQHF
>TRBJ1-5|12|TRBV28|.
CASSLAGWPQHF
>TRBJ2-5|14|TRBV5-1|.
CASSDGTGGETQYF
>TRBJ2-2|14|TRBV9|few
CASSPGADTGELFF
>TRBJ1-5|13|TRBV28|.
CASSSYSNQPQHF
>TRBJ2-7|15|TRBV9|few
CASSDRLVGKYEQYF
>TRBJ2-3|18|TRBV19|few
CASNPNRGLAGTTDTQYF
>TRBJ2-5|16|TRBV19|.
CASSTASGSRSETQYF
>TRBJ2-7|16|TRBV5-1|.
CASSLDVGQGAHEQYF
>TRBJ1-5|13|TRBV27|once
CASSDRVGQPQHF
>TRBJ2-1|11|TRBV6-5|few
CASILRNEQFF
>TRBJ2-3|16|TRBV18|.
CASSPSTSGSTDTQYF
>TRBJ1-4|17|TRBV5-4|.
CASSLGSSTGGYEKLFF
>TRBJ2-7|15|TRBV27|.
CASSLSGTGTGEQYF
>TRBJ1-4|15|TRBV6-5|few
CASSQTETLNEKLFF
>TRBJ1-1|14|TRBV7-2|.
CASSPQGGNTEAFF
>TRBJ1-1|15|TRBV30|.
CAWSLGTLRNTEAFF
>TRBJ1-2|15|TRBV27|.
CASSSIGTGGGGYTF
>TRBJ2-7|14|TRBV28|.
CASSPSGSSYEQYF
>TRBJ2-3|16|TRBV5-1|.
CASSLQRELGADTQYF
>TRBJ1-4|15|TRBV19|.
CASSNWDTANEKLFF
>TRBJ1-4|16|TRBV27|.
CASSSLGGTVGEKLFF
>TRBJ2-2|16|TRBV4-1|few
CASSQAFQATTGELFF
>TRBJ1-2|15|TRBV28|once
CASRSWTGINYGYTF
>TRBJ1-4|15|TRBV27|.
CASSSRQGAGEKLFF
>TRBJ1-5|17|TRBV4-1|.
CASSQVVRAGVNQPQHF
>TRBJ2-5|14|TRBV28|.
CASSSGQGEETQYF
>TRBJ2-1|16|TRBV5-1|few
CASSLGGLAGVNEQFF
>TRBJ2-5|12|TRBV2|.
CASSSGPETQYF
>TRBJ2-5|16|TRBV28|.
CASSFPSGRNQETQYF
>TRBJ1-1|15|TRBV5-1|.
CASSLLGAAITEAFF
>TRBJ1-5|16|TRBV19|.
CASSIQGVNSNQPQHF